This TCR beta chain was sequenced for a study of blood T cell repertoires in COVID-19. Study-level information: The United States, Italy and Spain were the sources of the acute and convalescent COVID-19 samples. From T cells, B-cell-depleted T cells, or PBMCs came the material, which was cDNA or gDNA.

The CDR3 totals 16 residues. V was clipped by 2 bases and J by 7 bases; unmatched bases: 8. Germline V gene data show CDR1 as SGHTA and CDR2 as FQGNSA. Original analysis: Researchers report that nucleated cell counts were estimated from reference gene primer amplification. Method: immunoSEQ multiplex PCR; TCRdb's copy keeps in-frame clones and lacks some. V, J and clone size were drawn from that table, and D and trimming were deduced from the DNA. This table has approximately 150,000 clones, approximately 88% appearing once. The rearrangement links TRBV7-2 to TRBJ2-7, with 13 bases aligning to TRBD2. Sequenced: peripheral blood. The sequence was collected from a woman at least 80 years old with acute or convalescent COVID-19. This CDR3 is CASSLTGTSGNGEQYF. Here the CDR3 DNA reads TGTGCCAGCAGCTTAACCGGGACTAGCGGGAATGGAGAGCAGTACTTC. Full variable domain (missing parts from reference TRBV7-2 and TRBJ2-7): GAGVSQSPSNKVTEKGKDVELRCDPISGHTALYWYRQSLGQGLEFLIYFQGNSAPDKSGLPSDRFSAERTGGSVSTLTIQRTQQEDSAVYLCASSLTGTSGNGEQYFGPGTRLTVT.